A selection of T cell receptor beta chains follows, all from one sample in a study of vaccination and CD4 T cells after COVID-19. Each CDR3 protein is one row after TCRdb ran MiXCR on the PCR reads. This table holds approximately 20,000 distinct CDR3 sequences, roughly 50% found once. No antigens are known for them. The material sequenced was CD4+ T cells from blood, cultured in vitro, taken about 7 months after SARS-CoV-2 vaccination. These receptors were collected from a human donor who had recovered from COVID-19. Each CDR3 is given with its conserved first and last residue. The D gene is left open where the match is weak. For some rows the clone size is stated as once, few or many, or as a class when expanded; others skip it.

>few|TRBJ2-5|TRBV12-3/TRBV12-4|NA
TGTGCCAGCAGTCCCCCAAGGGGCGGGGAGACCCAGTACTTC
CASSPPRGGETQYF
>NA|TRBJ1-1|TRBV7-3|NA
TGTGCCAGCAGTCCTGGACAATTCGAACTGGGGACTGAAGCTTTCTTT
CASSPGQFELGTEAFF
>few|TRBJ2-5|TRBV7-3|NA
TGTGCCAGCAGCTTAAACGGAGGGGAGACCCAGTACTTC
CASSLNGGETQYF
>few|TRBJ2-7|TRBV20-1|TRBD1
TGCAGTGCGCAGACGGGACAGGGGCCCTCGAGGGAGCAGTACTTC
CSAQTGQGPSREQYF
>few|TRBJ2-1|TRBV29-1|TRBD1
TGCAGCGTATCGGACAGGGGTGGCTACAATGAGCAGTTCTTC
CSVSDRGGYNEQFF
>NA|TRBJ2-1|TRBV27|TRBD1
TGTGCCAGCAGTTCTTATATCGGGACAGGGAGTAATGAGCAGTTCTTC
CASSSYIGTGSNEQFF
>few|TRBJ1-5|TRBV20-1|NA
TGCAGTGCTAGAGATATTTATAGCAATCAGCCCCAGCATTTT
CSARDIYSNQPQHF
>NA|TRBJ1-1|TRBV5-1|NA
TGCGCCAGCAGCCGGCGGGGGGCCGTCACTGAAGCTTTCTTT
CASSRRGAVTEAFF
>NA|TRBJ2-3|TRBV7-3|NA
TGTGCCAGCAGCTTTGGTAGCGGACCCACAGATACGCAGTATTTT
CASSFGSGPTDTQYF
>NA|TRBJ1-5|TRBV7-6|NA
TGTGCCAGCAGCTTAGACGTCGGTAGCAATCAGCCCCAGCATTTT
CASSLDVGSNQPQHF
>NA|TRBJ2-7|TRBV20-1|NA
TGCAGTGCGTACCGCCCCTACGAGCAGTACTTC
CSAYRPYEQYF
>NA|TRBJ2-3|TRBV20-1|NA
TGCAGTGCCCTAAGAGGCTCCAACAGGGCCAGGCGGTCAGATACGCAGTATTTT
CSALRGSNRARRSDTQYF
>few|TRBJ1-1|TRBV7-8|NA
TGTGCCAGCAGCTCCCCTGGAGGAGGGCACACTGAAGCTTTCTTT
CASSSPGGGHTEAFF
>NA|TRBJ2-7|TRBV7-2|TRBD2
TGTGCCAGCAGCTTGGGAGGAGCGGGAAACTACTACGAGCAGTACTTC
CASSLGGAGNYYEQYF
>medium-sized|TRBJ2-5|TRBV10-3|TRBD2
TGTGCCATCAGTGGTTCGAGCGGGGGGGCCCAAGAGACCCAGTACTTC
CAISGSSGGAQETQYF
>NA|TRBJ2-7|TRBV2|TRBD2
TGTGCCAGCAGGCCCCTAGCGGGGGACCTCTACGAGCAGTACTTC
CASRPLAGDLYEQYF
>NA|TRBJ2-5|TRBV11-1|NA
TGTGCCAGCAGCAAACACCTCCAAGAGACCCAGTACTTC
CASSKHLQETQYF
>NA|TRBJ1-1|TRBV20-1|NA
TGCAGTGCCCCTGATGTCAGGGGAAACACTGAAGCTTTCTTT
CSAPDVRGNTEAFF
>NA|TRBJ2-1|TRBV28|TRBD2
TGTGCCAGCAGTCCCACACTAGTAGCGGGAGTTAGCAATGAGCAGTTCTTC
CASSPTLVAGVSNEQFF
>few|TRBJ1-1|TRBV27|NA
TGTGCCAGCAGTTCCTTAGCCCCCGGTGGGCGAGCTTTCTTT
CASSSLAPGGRAFF
>NA|TRBJ2-1|TRBV6-5|TRBD2
TGTGCCAGCAGATACGGACTAGCGGGAGATGAGCAGTTCTTC
CASRYGLAGDEQFF